This TCR beta chain was observed in a study of blood T cell repertoires in COVID-19. Method: immunoSEQ multiplex PCR; TCRdb's copy keeps in-frame clones and lacks some. This table has roughly 320,000 clones, more than 80% appearing once. A Seattle source enrolled patients during active infection and followed them longitudinally. In germline, CDR1 is ENHRY, CDR2 SYGVKD. CDR3 length: 18 amino acids. Trimming removed 5 bases from V and 4 bases from J; junction bases left unmatched: 9. What was sequenced was peripheral blood. The TCR comes from a woman aged 45-59 years with COVID-19, enrolled during active disease. The chain uses TRBV10-3 and TRBJ2-6; 12 bases line up with TRBD1. The DNA for the CDR3 is TGTGCCATCAGTCCGGGACAGGGGGCATTGGCGGGGGCCAACGTCCTGACTTTC. Amino acids: CAISPGQGALAGANVLTF.